The 3 T cell receptor beta chains below all came from one sample that was sequenced in a study of T cell repertoires in cytomegalovirus infection. TCRdb passed the reads through MiXCR, listing each CDR3 protein once. This table holds hundreds of thousands of distinct CDR3 sequences, under 20% found once. The sample consisted of PBMCs. Every receptor here comes from a human donor in good health (CMV status not recorded). Some clones in this sample may be carry-over from other donors' samples.

The DNA of the CDR3 is TGTGCCAGCAGTCTCCCAGGGGTACGCGAAAAACTGTTTTTT. Translation gives CASSLPGVREKLFF. The genes are TRBV12-3 or TRBV12-4 and TRBJ1-4; D might be TRBD1 (6 bases). The CDR3 sequence is 14 residues long. The germline V and J ends were trimmed by 5 bases and 8 bases, with 15 bases remaining between them.

J is TRBJ2-3 and V is TRBV5-1, with D possibly being TRBD2 (6 bases). The CDR3 sequence is 14 residues long. CDR1 and CDR2 (germline): SGHRS, YFSETQ. V lost 4 bases and J lost 0, with 9 bases in between. The CDR3 loop is CASSGGASTDTQYF. The DNA of the CDR3 is TGCGCCAGCAGCGGAGGGGCAAGCACAGATACGCAGTATTTT.

For this clonotype: This may be a read error, as it is one base from a much larger clone. J is TRBJ1-2 and V is TRBV12-3 or TRBV12-4; D ambiguous. Trimming shortened V by 5 bases and J by 6 bases, and 10 bases separated the two germline ends. This CDR3 is built from 12 residues. Written as DNA, the CDR3 is TGTGCCAGCAGTCGGACGAGCAATGGCTACACCTTC. Protein: CASSRTSNGYTF.